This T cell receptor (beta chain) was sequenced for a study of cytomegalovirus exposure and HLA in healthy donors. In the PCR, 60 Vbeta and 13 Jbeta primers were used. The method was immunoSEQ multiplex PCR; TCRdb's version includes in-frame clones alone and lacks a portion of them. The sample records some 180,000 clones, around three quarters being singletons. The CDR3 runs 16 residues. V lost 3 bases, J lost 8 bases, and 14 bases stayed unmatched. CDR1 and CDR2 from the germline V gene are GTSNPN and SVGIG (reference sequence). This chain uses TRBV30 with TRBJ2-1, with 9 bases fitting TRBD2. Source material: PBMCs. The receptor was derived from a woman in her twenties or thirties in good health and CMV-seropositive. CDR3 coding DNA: TGTGCCTGGAGGAATTTCGCGGGAGGGCCCGGGGATGAGCAGTTCTTC. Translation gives CAWRNFAGGPGDEQFF.